What follows describes a single TCR beta chain. No antigen is known for it. This sample is drawn from a study of T cells expressing NK-cell markers (TCRdb year 2020). About the full investigation: TCR beta-chain repertoires were profiled in sorted CD3+CD56+NKG2C+, CD3+CD56+NKG2C- and CD3+CD56-NKG2C+ T-cell subsets from eight donors. Of the eight sequenced donors, seven were found to be HCMV-seropositive and one was found to be HCMV-seronegative. The eight sequenced donors were randomly selected healthy volunteers, three men and five women. Sequencing of the libraries produced 2 x 150 bp reads on Illumina HiSeq 2000/2500, MiSeq or NextSeq. General conclusions and limits of the study: Those dominant clonotypes were again the most abundant among CD3+CD56-NKG2C+ cells in four donors, at about 28.3-60.1%. In a handful of donors, the dominant CD3+CD56+NKG2C+ clonotypes were among the top 10 CD8+ clonotypes and accounted for about 1.0-7.0% of CD8+ T cells. Whether the expanded NKG2C-expressing T cell clones were specific for HCMV antigens remained unclear.

TCRdb shows the sequencer as Illumina HiSeq 2000. 5'RACE template switching, by which a universal primer site and unique molecular identifiers were added, was used to make TCR beta cDNA libraries. cDNA synthesis was primed from the TCR beta constant segment, followed by two successive PCR amplification steps. In the paper's pipeline: Reads were demultiplexed and grouped by UMI with MIGEC, and clonotypes were assembled and quantified with MiTCR. To exclude erroneous sequences, only TCR cDNA sequences supported by at least two reads were retained. The tcR package was used for downstream repertoire analysis, and clonotypes were matched across fractions by CDR3 nucleotide sequence plus V segment. VDJmatch was used to annotate antigen specificity against VDJdb, with one amino acid substitution allowed in CDR3. After TCRdb reprocessed the reads, each CDR3 protein sequence was kept as one row, without DNA. V and J calls and clone size were set by TCRdb, not the authors. The table of this sample itemizes a few hundred thousand distinct CDR3 sequences. The ten most abundant clones make up roughly 5.4% of the sample.

HCMV serostatus was determined by detecting HCMV-specific IgG in serum with a commercial ELISA kit. Peripheral blood mononuclear cells were isolated from blood by Ficoll density gradient centrifugation. The germline V gene encodes CDR1 MNHNS and CDR2 SASEGT. CDR3 length: 16 amino acids, cysteine to phenylalanine. The protein alone is recorded here. The sequenced sample consisted of blood T cells: a sorted CD56 or NKG2C T cell subset, CD4+ or CD8+ T cells, or bulk PBMC T cells (not recorded which). This chain joins TRBV6-1 to TRBJ2-2; no DNA is available, so the TRBD2 call from TCRdb remains unchecked. The receptor was isolated from a man aged 18 to 69 in good health. The CDR3 reads CASIIAGGLQYGELFF.